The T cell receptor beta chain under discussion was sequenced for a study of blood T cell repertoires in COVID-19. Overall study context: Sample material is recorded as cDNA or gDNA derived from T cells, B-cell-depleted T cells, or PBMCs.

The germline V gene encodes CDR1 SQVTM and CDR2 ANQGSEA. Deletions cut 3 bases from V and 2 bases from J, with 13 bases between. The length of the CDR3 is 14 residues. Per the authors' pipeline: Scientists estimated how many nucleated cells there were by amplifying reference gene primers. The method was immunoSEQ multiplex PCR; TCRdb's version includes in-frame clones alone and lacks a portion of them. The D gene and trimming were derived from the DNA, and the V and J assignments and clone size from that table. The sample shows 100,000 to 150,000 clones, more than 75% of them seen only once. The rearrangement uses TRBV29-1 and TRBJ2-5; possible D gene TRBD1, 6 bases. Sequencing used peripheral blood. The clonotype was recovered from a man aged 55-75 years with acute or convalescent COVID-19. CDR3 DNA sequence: TGCAGCGTTGATCAGGGGCCAAGACAAGAGACCCAGTACTTC. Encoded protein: CSVDQGPRQETQYF.